Listed below are T cell receptor beta chains from one sample, sequenced in a study of T cells after yellow fever vaccination. TCRdb re-analysed the 5' RACE reads in MiXCR, keeping a single row per CDR3 protein. Among 300,000 to 450,000 distinct CDR3 sequences listed, approximately 8% were seen once. The sample in question was PBMCs, obtained approximately 40 days after the first yellow fever vaccination. These receptors originate from a man younger than 35 who received the YFV17D yellow fever vaccine. Each CDR3 is given with its conserved first and last residue. The order of the fields is J gene, CDR3 length, D gene, V gene, clone size, CDR3 protein, CDR3 DNA. D genes are given only for firm matches. The size of a clone is reported for some rows only, either as once, few or many, or as a class for expanded clones.

TRBJ2-7 12 NA TRBV5-6 NA CASSLTGSEQYF TGTGCCAGCAGCCTTACGGGTAGCGAGCAGTACTTC
TRBJ1-1 13 NA TRBV12-3/TRBV12-4 many CASSGQLNTEAFF TGTGCCAGCAGTGGACAGTTGAACACTGAAGCTTTCTTT
TRBJ1-2 12 NA TRBV20-1 NA CSAAEFTARYTF TGCAGTGCTGCCGAGTTTACGGCACGCTACACCTTC
TRBJ1-2 11 NA TRBV29-1 NA CSVVDRGGYTF TGCAGCGTTGTCGATCGGGGGGGCTACACCTTC
TRBJ2-1 14 TRBD2 TRBV10-3 many CAIRRTSGDNEQFF TGTGCCATCAGGAGGACTAGCGGGGACAATGAGCAGTTCTTC
TRBJ2-1 13 NA TRBV3-1 few CASSSIRYDEQFF TGTGCCAGCAGCTCTATCAGGTACGATGAGCAGTTCTTC
TRBJ2-2 14 NA TRBV9 NA CASSVREHTGELFF TGTGCCAGCAGCGTACGTGAACACACCGGGGAGCTGTTTTTT
TRBJ1-5 16 TRBD1 TRBV19 NA CASSRVRDSLGQPQHF TGTGCCAGTAGTAGGGTTCGGGACAGCCTGGGCCAGCCCCAGCATTTT
TRBJ1-6 15 NA TRBV4-1 NA CASSEGDRENSPLHF TGCGCCAGCAGCGAGGGGGATAGGGAGAATTCACCCCTCCACTTT
TRBJ1-5 14 TRBD1 TRBV12-3/TRBV12-4 few CASSSQGANQPQHF TGTGCCAGCAGTTCCCAGGGGGCTAATCAGCCCCAGCATTTT
TRBJ1-3 14 NA TRBV3-1 NA CASSQDKIGTTIYF TGTGCCAGCAGCCAAGATAAGATCGGTACGACCATATATTTT
TRBJ2-2 13 NA TRBV29-1 few CSVESRNTGELFF TGCAGCGTTGAGAGCAGGAACACCGGGGAGCTGTTTTTT
TRBJ1-1 13 NA TRBV4-1 NA CASRPEMNTEAFF TGCGCCAGCAGACCGGAAATGAACACTGAAGCTTTCTTT
TRBJ2-3 12 NA TRBV27 few CASSRLGDTQYF TGTGCCAGCAGCCGGCTGGGAGATACGCAGTATTTT
TRBJ2-1 12 NA TRBV20-1 many CSADGLDNEQFF TGCAGTGCTGATGGACTCGACAATGAGCAGTTCTTC
TRBJ2-6 16 TRBD1 TRBV27 few CASRKTRGPGANVLTF TGTGCCAGCAGGAAAACCAGGGGGCCTGGGGCCAACGTCCTGACTTTC
TRBJ2-1 13 TRBD1 TRBV19 NA CASSEQGLGEQFF TGTGCCAGTAGCGAACAGGGGCTAGGCGAGCAGTTCTTC
TRBJ2-1 16 TRBD2 TRBV12-3/TRBV12-4 many CASSGRLAGGYNEQFF TGTGCCAGCAGTGGACGACTAGCGGGCGGTTACAATGAGCAGTTCTTC
TRBJ2-1 15 NA TRBV11-2 NA CASSSPRTVPNEQFF TGTGCCAGCAGCTCGCCCCGGACAGTGCCCAATGAGCAGTTCTTC
TRBJ2-2 15 NA TRBV7-3 many CASSVNPGNTGELFF TGTGCCAGCAGCGTAAACCCAGGGAACACCGGGGAGCTGTTTTTT
TRBJ1-4 15 TRBD1 TRBV20-1 NA CSARDLQAGGEKLFF TGCAGTGCTAGAGATCTTCAGGCAGGGGGAGAAAAACTGTTTTTT
TRBJ2-5 16 NA TRBV7-8 few CASSLLGEEEGETQYF TGTGCCAGCAGCTTACTAGGGGAAGAGGAGGGAGAGACCCAGTACTTC
TRBJ2-5 14 NA TRBV5-1 NA CASSSSRGRETQYF TGCGCCAGCAGCTCAAGTCGGGGTCGGGAGACCCAGTACTTC
TRBJ1-2 14 NA TRBV7-2 NA CASSLGVGTLGYTF TGTGCCAGCAGCTTAGGGGTGGGGACTCTTGGCTACACCTTC
TRBJ2-3 15 NA TRBV7-9 NA CASSFGTLYTDTQYF TGTGCCAGCAGCTTTGGGACTCTCTACACAGATACGCAGTATTTT
TRBJ1-5 13 NA TRBV20-1 many CSVSPGSNQPQHF TGCAGTGTATCCCCGGGTAGCAATCAGCCCCAGCATTTT
TRBJ1-1 14 NA TRBV5-1 NA CASSWNQGGTEAFF TGCGCCAGCAGCTGGAACCAGGGAGGAACTGAAGCTTTCTTT
TRBJ2-5 15 NA TRBV7-9 NA CASSLSARAQETQYF TGTGCCAGCAGCTTAAGCGCCAGGGCCCAAGAGACCCAGTACTTC
TRBJ2-1 15 TRBD1 TRBV4-1 few CASSWGQGNLNEQFF TGCGCCAGCAGCTGGGGACAGGGTAATTTGAATGAGCAGTTCTTC
TRBJ2-5 19 TRBD1 TRBV6-5 few CASSYSSFLRTGGPETQYF TGTGCCAGCAGTTACTCGTCATTTCTCCGGACAGGGGGCCCGGAGACCCAGTACTTC
TRBJ2-4 15 TRBD2 TRBV7-2 many CASSFSGGAQNIQYF TGTGCCAGCAGCTTTAGCGGGGGGGCCCAAAACATTCAGTACTTC
TRBJ2-1 13 TRBD2 TRBV9 few CASSVGRGGEQFF TGTGCCAGCAGCGTAGGTCGGGGGGGAGAGCAGTTCTTC
TRBJ2-5 15 NA TRBV7-9 NA CASSQGLTGQETQYF TGTGCCAGCAGCCAGGGACTGACTGGTCAAGAGACCCAGTACTTC
TRBJ2-3 16 TRBD2 TRBV4-1 few CASSHLRSGDSDTQYF TGCGCCAGCAGCCATCTCCGTAGCGGGGACTCCGATACGCAGTATTTT
TRBJ1-1 13 NA TRBV24-1 few CATRFGGNTEAFF TGTGCCACCAGGTTTGGGGGGAACACTGAAGCTTTCTTT
TRBJ2-1 14 TRBD1 TRBV11-2 NA CASSKDRSNNEQFF TGTGCCAGCAGCAAGGACAGGTCGAACAATGAGCAGTTCTTC
TRBJ2-5 14 TRBD1 TRBV10-3 NA CAISERQGVVTQYF TGTGCCATCAGTGAGAGACAGGGGGTTGTGACCCAGTACTTC
TRBJ1-1 12 NA TRBV6-2/TRBV6-3 NA CASSRPNTEAFF TGTGCCAGCAGCAGACCTAACACTGAAGCTTTCTTT
TRBJ2-1 15 TRBD2 TRBV20-1 few CSARDRQRGGNEQFF TGCAGTGCTAGAGATCGCCAGCGGGGGGGCAACGAGCAGTTCTTC
TRBJ2-3 15 NA TRBV7-2 NA CASRSGGSSTDTQYF TGTGCCAGCAGATCGGGGGGCTCTTCCACAGATACGCAGTATTTT
TRBJ2-7 11 NA TRBV5-1 few CASSSENEQYF TGCGCCAGCAGTTCAGAAAACGAGCAGTACTTC
TRBJ2-2 16 TRBD2 TRBV5-1 many CASRLPIRGDTGELFF TGCGCCAGCAGGCTCCCTATTCGGGGGGACACCGGGGAGCTGTTTTTT
TRBJ1-5 14 NA TRBV6-2/TRBV6-3 NA CASNRGNRNQPQHF TGTGCCAGCAACAGAGGGAACAGGAATCAGCCCCAGCATTTT
TRBJ2-7 14 TRBD2 TRBV6-1 many CASSLAGNSYEQYF TGTGCCAGCAGCCTAGCGGGGAACTCCTACGAGCAGTACTTC
TRBJ1-1 19 TRBD1 TRBV5-1 few CASSSKRVGQGTWYTEAFF TGCGCCAGCAGCTCAAAAAGGGTGGGACAGGGGACGTGGTACACTGAAGCTTTCTTT
TRBJ1-2 14 TRBD1 TRBV10-3 NA CAIAGQAANYGYTF TGTGCCATCGCGGGACAGGCTGCTAACTATGGCTACACCTTC
TRBJ2-7 13 NA TRBV20-1 NA CSARKGHLYEQYF TGCAGTGCTAGGAAGGGACACCTCTACGAGCAGTACTTC
TRBJ1-4 17 TRBD1 TRBV5-1 NA CASSLRQGGGTNEKLFF TGCGCCAGCAGCTTACGACAGGGAGGCGGAACTAATGAAAAACTGTTTTTT
TRBJ2-3 13 NA TRBV24-1 NA CATSGKGRDTQYF TGTGCCACCAGTGGGAAGGGCAGAGATACGCAGTATTTT
TRBJ2-5 15 NA TRBV28 NA CASSARQVVEETQYF TGTGCCAGCAGTGCCAGACAGGTGGTGGAAGAGACCCAGTACTTC
TRBJ2-5 17 TRBD2 TRBV7-2 few CASSLSPGLARGETQYF TGTGCCAGCAGCCTAAGTCCGGGACTAGCTCGGGGAGAGACCCAGTACTTC
TRBJ1-1 14 TRBD1 TRBV12-3/TRBV12-4 NA CATHRQGLNTEAFF TGTGCCACTCACAGACAGGGCTTGAACACTGAAGCTTTCTTT
TRBJ2-6 17 TRBD1 TRBV3-1 NA CASSQATGQDEANVLTF TGTGCCAGCAGCCAGGCCACCGGACAGGACGAGGCCAACGTCCTGACTTTC
TRBJ1-1 13 NA TRBV5-1 few CASSTDVNTEAFF TGCGCCAGCAGCACTGACGTGAACACTGAAGCTTTCTTT
TRBJ2-3 15 NA TRBV7-2 few CASSLWGAPTDTQYF TGTGCCAGCAGCTTATGGGGGGCCCCCACAGATACGCAGTATTTT